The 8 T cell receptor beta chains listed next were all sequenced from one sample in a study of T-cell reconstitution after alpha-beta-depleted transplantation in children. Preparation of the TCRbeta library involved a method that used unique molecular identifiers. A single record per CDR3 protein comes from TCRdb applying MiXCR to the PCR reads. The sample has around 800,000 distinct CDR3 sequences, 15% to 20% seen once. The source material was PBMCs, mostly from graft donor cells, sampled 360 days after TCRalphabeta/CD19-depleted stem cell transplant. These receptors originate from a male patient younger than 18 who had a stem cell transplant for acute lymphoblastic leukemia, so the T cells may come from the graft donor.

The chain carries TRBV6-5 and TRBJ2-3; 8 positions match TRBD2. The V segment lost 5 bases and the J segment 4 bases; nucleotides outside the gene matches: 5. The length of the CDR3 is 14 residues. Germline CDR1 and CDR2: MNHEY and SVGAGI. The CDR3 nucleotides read TGTGCCAGCAGTCCCTTAGCGGGACCAGATACGCAGTATTTT. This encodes CASSPLAGPDTQYF.

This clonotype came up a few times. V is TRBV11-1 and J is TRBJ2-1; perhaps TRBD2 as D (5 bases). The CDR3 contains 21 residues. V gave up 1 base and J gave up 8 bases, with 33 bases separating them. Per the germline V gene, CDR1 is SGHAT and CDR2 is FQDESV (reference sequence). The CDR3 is CASSLVGTSLSVLGGMYEQFF. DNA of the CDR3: TGTGCCAGCAGCTTAGTAGGCACTAGTTTGAGTGTCCTAGGAGGAATGTATGAGCAGTTCTTC.

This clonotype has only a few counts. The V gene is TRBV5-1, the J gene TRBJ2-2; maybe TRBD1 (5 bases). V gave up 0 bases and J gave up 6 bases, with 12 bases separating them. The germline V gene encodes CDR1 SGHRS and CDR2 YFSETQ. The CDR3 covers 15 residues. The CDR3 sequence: CASSLGPTVAGELFF. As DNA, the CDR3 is TGCGCCAGCAGCTTGGGTCCGACAGTGGCCGGGGAGCTGTTTTTT.

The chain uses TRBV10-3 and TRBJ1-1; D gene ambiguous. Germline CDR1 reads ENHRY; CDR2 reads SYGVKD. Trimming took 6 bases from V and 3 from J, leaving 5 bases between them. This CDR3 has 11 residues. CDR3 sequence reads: CAIREDTEAFF. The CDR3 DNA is TGTGCCATCAGGGAGGACACTGAAGCTTTCTTT.

The CDR3, as DNA: TGCAGCGTTAAGACTAGCGGGAGTTACAATGAGCAGTTCTTC. It codes for CSVKTSGSYNEQFF. The chain links TRBV29-1 to TRBJ2-1, with 12 bases fitting TRBD2. Trimming took 5 bases from V and 4 from J; bases not matched to a gene: 3. This CDR3 region has 14 residues. CDR1 SQVTM and CDR2 ANQGSEA come from the germline V gene.

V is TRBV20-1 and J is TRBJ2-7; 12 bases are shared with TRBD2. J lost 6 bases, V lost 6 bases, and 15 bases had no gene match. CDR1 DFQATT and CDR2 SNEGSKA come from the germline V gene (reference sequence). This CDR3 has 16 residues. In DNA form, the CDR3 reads TGCAGTGCGCCAGCTAGCGGGAGGGCCGGGACTCTCGAGCAGTACTTC. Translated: CSAPASGRAGTLEQYF.

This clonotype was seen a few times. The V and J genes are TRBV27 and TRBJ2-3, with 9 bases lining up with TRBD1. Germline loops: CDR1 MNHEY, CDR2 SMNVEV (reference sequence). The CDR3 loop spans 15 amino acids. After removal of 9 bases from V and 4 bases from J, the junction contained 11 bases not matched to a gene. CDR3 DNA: TGTGCCAGTGGAAACAGGGGGCATGGCGCAGATACGCAGTATTTT. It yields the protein CASGNRGHGADTQYF.

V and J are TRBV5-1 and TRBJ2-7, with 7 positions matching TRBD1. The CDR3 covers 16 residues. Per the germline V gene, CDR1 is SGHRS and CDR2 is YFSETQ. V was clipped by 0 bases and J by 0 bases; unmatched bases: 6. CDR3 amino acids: CASSLGQGRSSYEQYF. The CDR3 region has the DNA TGCGCCAGCAGCTTGGGACAGGGTAGGAGCTCCTACGAGCAGTACTTC. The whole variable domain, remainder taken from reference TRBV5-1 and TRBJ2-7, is KAGVTQTPRYLIKTRGQQVTLSCSPISGHRSVSWYQQTPGQGLQFLFEYFSETQRNKGNFPGRFSGRQFSNSRSEMNVSTLELGDSALYLCASSLGQGRSSYEQYFGPGTRLTVT.